Presented here are 10 T cell receptor beta chains from one specimen sequenced in a study of OX40 agonist ivuxolimab in advanced cancers. The table came from immunoSEQ multiplex PCR; TCRdb's copy has only in-frame clones and leaves some out. Of roughly 100,000 clones listed, approximately 90% are singletons. Specimen: CD4+ or CD8+ T cells sorted from blood, collected in a trial of the OX40 agonist ivuxolimab. These TCRs come from an adult with an advanced solid tumor such as melanoma, head and neck, liver or kidney cancer.

This chain joins TRBV5-8 and TRBJ2-7, with 9 bases identical to TRBD1. With V trimmed by 4 bases and J by 7 bases, 12 bases remained unmatched. The germline CDR1 and CDR2 sequences are SGHTS and YDEGEE. This CDR3 region has 15 residues. In DNA form, the CDR3 reads TGTGCCAGCAGCCGGACTGGGACAGGGACGGCGGAGCAGTACTTC. This sequence encodes CASSRTGTGTAEQYF.

This clone was observed a single time. This rearrangement joins TRBV30 to TRBJ1-5; D is perhaps TRBD1 (5 bases). The CDR3 totals 14 residues. Trimming removed 0 bases from V and 7 bases from J, with 13 bases in between. Per the germline V gene, CDR1 is GTSNPN and CDR2 is SVGIG (reference sequence). The CDR3 spells CAWSVPGGTQPQHF. CDR3 DNA sequence: TGTGCCTGGAGTGTTCCGGGAGGGACCCAGCCCCAGCATTTT.

The chain is built from TRBV7-2 and TRBJ2-7; D remains ambiguous. The CDR3 contains 15 residues. From germline, CDR1 is SGHTA and CDR2 FQGNSA. With 0 bases removed from V and 1 base from J, the gap between germline ends came to 10 bases. The CDR3 bases are TGTGCCAGCAGCTTAGCGCAAGGAGAGTCCTACGAGCAGTACTTC. It encodes CASSLAQGESYEQYF.

Here the CDR3 reads CASSQRTGPDQPQHF. For the CDR3, the DNA is TGTGCCAGCAGCCAACGGACAGGGCCCGATCAGCCCCAGCATTTT. J is TRBJ1-5 and V is TRBV14; the match to TRBD1 covers 8 bases. The J segment lost 5 bases and the V segment lost 2 bases, leaving 5 bases of the junction unmatched. CDR1 is SGHDN, CDR2 FVKESK, per germline. This CDR3 spans 15 amino acids. Together with reference TRBV14 and TRBJ1-5, the CDR3 gives the full variable domain: EAGVTQFPSHSVIEKGQTVTLRCDPISGHDNLYWYRRVMGKEIKFLLHFVKESKQDESGMPNNRFLAERTGGTYSTLKVQPAELEDSGVYFCASSQRTGPDQPQHFGDGTRLSIL.

This chain uses TRBV6-1 with TRBJ1-2, with D perhaps TRBD1 (5 bases). The germline V and J ends were trimmed by 10 bases and 2 bases, with 14 bases remaining between them. CDR3 size: 13 residues. Germline V gene data show CDR1 as MNHNS and CDR2 as SASEGT. The CDR3: CATDRQTNYGYTF. Written as DNA, the CDR3 is TGTGCCACCGATCGACAGACAAACTATGGCTACACCTTC.

This sequence joins TRBV6-5 and TRBJ2-7; D remains unclear. This CDR3 has 14 amino acids. Per the germline V gene, CDR1 is MNHEY and CDR2 is SVGAGI. Trimming took 6 bases from V and 4 from J, leaving 16 bases between them. In DNA form, the CDR3 reads TGTGCCAGCAGGTCACGGAGTGGGTCATACGAGCAGTACTTC. It translates to CASRSRSGSYEQYF.

This clone was picked up one time. The gene calls are TRBV21-1 and TRBJ1-5; TRBD1 is taken as the D call from the table, unchecked against the DNA. TRBV21-1 is deemed a pseudogene. The CDR3 loop spans 17 amino acids. The CDR3 sequence: CASSKGQGRYSNQPQHF. The DNA of the CDR3 is TGTGCCAGCAGCAAAGGGCAGGGTAGATATAGCAATCAGCCCCAGCATTTT.

The chain is built from TRBV4-1 and TRBJ1-5; D remains unclear. The CDR3 loop spans 13 amino acids. Germline values: CDR1 MGHRA, CDR2 YSYEKL. V lost 0 bases and J lost 14, with 14 bases in between. CDR3 residues: CASSQEEGRKKHF. CDR3 DNA sequence: TGCGCCAGCAGCCAAGAGGAAGGGCGCAAGAAGCATTTT.

V gene TRBV15 combines with J gene TRBJ1-4; 7 positions match TRBD1. This CDR3 is built from 15 residues. Trimming cost V 0 bases and J 7 bases; bases outside gene matches: 5. Germline assignment: CDR1 LNHNV and CDR2 YYDKDF (reference sequence). In nucleotides, the CDR3 is TGTGCCACCAGCAGAGATGAGGGGGCGTTTGAAAAACTGTTTTTT. Translation gives CATSRDEGAFEKLFF.

V usage is TRBV5-6 and J usage is TRBJ2-7; TRBD1 or TRBD2 may be the D gene (5 bases each). The J call may be in error: the DNA end matches TRBJ2-1 better. The CDR3 totals 12 residues. Germline V gene lookup returns CDR1 SGHDT and CDR2 YYEEEE. CDR3 in amino acids: CASSPGTPWQFF. CDR3 in DNA: TGTGCCAGCAGTCCCGGGACCCCTTGGCAGTTCTTC.